Included here is one T cell receptor beta chain sequence, with context. The sample originates from a study of CXCR3-negative and CXCR3-positive naive CD8 T cells. This CDR3 is 13 amino acids long. From germline, CDR1 is SQVTM and CDR2 ANQGSEA. cDNA libraries for TRB were generated by 5' RACE incorporating UMI labels. TCRdb reanalyzed the 5' RACE reads and collapses them to one entry per CDR3 protein, without DNA. This sample's clone table lists over 100,000 distinct CDR3 sequences. Cells that were CD45RO-CCR7+CD27+CD95- constituted naive CD8+ T cells. This clonotype originated in a human donor in good health. Some clones in this sample may be carry-over from other donors' samples. The gene calls are TRBV29-1 and TRBJ1-2. Material for sequencing was naive CXCR3- CD8+ T cells from blood. The subset is: CD45RO-CCR7+CD27+CD95- naive CD8+ T cells lacking CXCR3 (TNR3-). The chain's CDR3 is CSVEEGLYYGYTF.